The clone carrying this TCR beta chain was counted between two and nine times. What it recognizes is unknown. The primer mix had 60 Vbeta and 13 Jbeta primers. Here immunoSEQ multiplex PCR was the method, and the copy in TCRdb shows in-frame clones only, minus some. The data contain roughly 190,000 clones, approximately 65% of them singletons. This sample is part of a study of cytomegalovirus exposure and HLA in healthy donors. Study at large: Earlier results showed roughly 120 million unique TCR beta sequences derived from roughly 180 million T cells. Study results and caveats: In a later analysis, most CMV-associated TCR beta chains appeared HLA-restricted. Association of around 17,000 TCR beta sequences with HLA alleles was found at 0.05 false discovery rate in a later analysis.

CDR3 length equals 15 residues. Looked up from germline, CDR1 is MDHEN and CDR2 is SYDVKM. The V segment lost 4 bases and the J segment 3 bases; nucleotides outside the gene matches: 5. The receptor was derived from a man aged 40-55 years in good health and CMV-seronegative. The sequencing sample was made of PBMCs. The V call is TRBV28, the J call TRBJ1-4, with 7 bases identical to TRBD1. The CDR3: CASSSTGSANEKLFF. CDR3 sequence (DNA): TGTGCCAGCAGTTCGACAGGGAGCGCTAATGAAAAACTGTTTTTT.